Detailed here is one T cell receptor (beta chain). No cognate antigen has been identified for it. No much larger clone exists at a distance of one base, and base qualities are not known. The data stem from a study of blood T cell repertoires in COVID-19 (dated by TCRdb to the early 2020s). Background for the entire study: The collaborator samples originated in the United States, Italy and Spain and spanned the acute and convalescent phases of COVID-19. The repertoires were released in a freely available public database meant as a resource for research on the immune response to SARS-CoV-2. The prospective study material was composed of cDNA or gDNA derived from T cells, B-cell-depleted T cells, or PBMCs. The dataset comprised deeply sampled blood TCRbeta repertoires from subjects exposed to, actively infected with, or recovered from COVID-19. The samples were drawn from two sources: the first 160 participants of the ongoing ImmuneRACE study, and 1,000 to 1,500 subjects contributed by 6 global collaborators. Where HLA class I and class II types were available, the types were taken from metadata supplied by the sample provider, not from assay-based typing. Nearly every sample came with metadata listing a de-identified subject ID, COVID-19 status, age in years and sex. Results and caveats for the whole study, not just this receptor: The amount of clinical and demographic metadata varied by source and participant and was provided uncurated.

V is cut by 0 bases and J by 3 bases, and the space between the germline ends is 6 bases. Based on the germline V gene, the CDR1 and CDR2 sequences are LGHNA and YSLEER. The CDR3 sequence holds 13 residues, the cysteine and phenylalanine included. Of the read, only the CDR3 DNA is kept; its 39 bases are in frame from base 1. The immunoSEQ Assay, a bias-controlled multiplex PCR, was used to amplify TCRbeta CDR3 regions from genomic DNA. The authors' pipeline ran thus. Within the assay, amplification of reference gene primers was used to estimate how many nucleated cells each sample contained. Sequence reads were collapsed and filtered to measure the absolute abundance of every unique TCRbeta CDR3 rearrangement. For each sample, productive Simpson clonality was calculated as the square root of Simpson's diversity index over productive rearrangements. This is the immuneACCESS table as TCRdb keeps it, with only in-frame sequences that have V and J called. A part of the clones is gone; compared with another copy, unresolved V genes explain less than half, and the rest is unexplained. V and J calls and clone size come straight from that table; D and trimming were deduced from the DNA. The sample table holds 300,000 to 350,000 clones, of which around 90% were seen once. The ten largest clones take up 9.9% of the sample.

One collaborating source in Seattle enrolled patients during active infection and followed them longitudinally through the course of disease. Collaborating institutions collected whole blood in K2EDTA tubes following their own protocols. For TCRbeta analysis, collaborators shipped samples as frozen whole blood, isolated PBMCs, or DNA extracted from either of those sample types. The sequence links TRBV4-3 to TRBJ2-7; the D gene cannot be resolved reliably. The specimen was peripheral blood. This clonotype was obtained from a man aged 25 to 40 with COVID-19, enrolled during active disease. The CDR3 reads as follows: CASSQDKNYEQYF. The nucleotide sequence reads TGCGCCAGCAGCCAAGACAAAAACTACGAGCAGTACTTC.